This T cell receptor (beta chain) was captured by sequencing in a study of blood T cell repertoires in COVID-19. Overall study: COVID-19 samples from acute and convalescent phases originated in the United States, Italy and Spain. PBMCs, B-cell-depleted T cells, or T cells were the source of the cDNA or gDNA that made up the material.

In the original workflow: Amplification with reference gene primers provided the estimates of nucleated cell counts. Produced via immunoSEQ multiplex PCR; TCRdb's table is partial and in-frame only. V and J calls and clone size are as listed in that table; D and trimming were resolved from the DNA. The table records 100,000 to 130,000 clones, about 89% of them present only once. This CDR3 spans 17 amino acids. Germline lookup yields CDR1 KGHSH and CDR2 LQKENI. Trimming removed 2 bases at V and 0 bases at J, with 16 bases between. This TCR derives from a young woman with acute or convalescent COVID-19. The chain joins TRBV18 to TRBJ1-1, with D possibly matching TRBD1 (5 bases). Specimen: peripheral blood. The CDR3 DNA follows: TGTGCCAGCTCACCAGGGGCTCTAGGACATCTGAACACTGAAGCTTTCTTT. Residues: CASSPGALGHLNTEAFF.